This T cell receptor (beta chain) comes out of a study of cytomegalovirus exposure and HLA in healthy donors. Study-wide findings and caveats: It was reportedly the case that the classifier diagnosed cytomegalovirus status with high specificity and sensitivity. There were a few CMV-associated chains whose specificity for CMV antigens was confirmed in vitro.

The assay was immunoSEQ multiplex PCR, and TCRdb's table has in-frame clones only and misses some. The sample holds 120,000 or so clones, 85% seen once. Worth noting for this clone: Its antigen is undetermined.

Germline CDR1 and CDR2: PRHDT and FYEKMQ (reference sequence). The V segment lost 2 bases and the J segment 5 bases; nucleotides outside the gene matches: 4. The CDR3 consists of 14 residues. Sequenced material: PBMCs. The chain has TRBV13 and TRBJ1-1; 8 bases match TRBD1. This sequence originates from a woman in her thirties in good health and CMV-seronegative. CDR3 nucleotides: TGTGCCAGCAGCTTATTACAGGGGGGGACTGAAGCTTTCTTT. This encodes CASSLLQGGTEAFF.